One sample yielded the 9 T cell receptor beta chains listed below, sequenced in a study of T cells in Graves' hyperthyroidism and ophthalmopathy. Amplified TCR beta CDR3 regions came from RNA transcripts. Carried out on the TCR CDR3, a first-round RT-PCR used the HTBI primer set. One entry per CDR3 protein results from TCRdb running MiXCR on the multiplex PCR reads. The sample carries under 450,000 distinct CDR3 sequences, roughly 14% recorded once. The sequenced material came from blood. The receptors were gathered from a woman between 18 and 30 years old with Graves' hyperthyroidism.

This clonotype was detected many times. This sequence joins TRBV20-1 and TRBJ1-6; maybe TRBD1 (5 bases). CDR3 length: 13 amino acids. CDR1 and CDR2 from the germline V gene are DFQATT and SNEGSKA (reference sequence). The V end was cut by 7 bases, the J end by 6 bases, with 13 bases between. CDR3 nucleotide sequence: TGCAGTGGAACCGGGACTACTAATTCACCCCTCCACTTT. Translated, it gives CSGTGTTNSPLHF.

This clonotype was counted ten times or more. The chain links TRBV5-1 to TRBJ2-7, with 11 bases identical to TRBD1. The ends lost 7 bases at V and 2 bases at J; junction bases unmatched: 11. Germline loops: CDR1 SGHRS, CDR2 YFSETQ. There are 16 residues in the CDR3. CDR3 in amino acids: CASGQGARLGPYEQYF. CDR3 nucleotide sequence: TGCGCCAGCGGACAGGGGGCAAGACTTGGGCCCTACGAGCAGTACTTC.

This clonotype occurred a few times. This chain uses TRBV15 with TRBJ2-1, with a possible D match to TRBD2 (6 bases). Germline values: CDR1 LNHNV, CDR2 YYDKDF (reference sequence). V was clipped by 1 base and J by 12 bases, with 13 bases between them. The CDR3 is 13 amino acids. CDR3 protein: CATSRGTNRRQFF. For the CDR3, the DNA is TGTGCCACCAGCAGAGGGACTAACCGGCGGCAGTTCTTC.

V gene TRBV6-1 combines with J gene TRBJ2-3; 9 bases match TRBD2. The germline V gene encodes CDR1 MNHNS and CDR2 SASEGT. The CDR3 loop spans 15 amino acids. V lost 6 bases, J lost 6 bases, and 10 bases stayed unmatched. As DNA, the CDR3 is TGTGCCAGCAGGACGGCGGCGGGGGGGGACGATACGCAGTATTTT. Translation: CASRTAAGGDDTQYF.

This clonotype was detected ten times or more. The genes are TRBV27 and TRBJ2-2, with 8 bases aligning to TRBD1. Germline trimming cut 5 bases from V and 4 bases from J; bases unmatched to any gene: 6. This CDR3 has 15 amino acids. Per the germline V gene, CDR1 is MNHEY and CDR2 is SMNVEV (reference sequence). The CDR3 loop reads CASSPGQGRTGELFF. Written as DNA, the CDR3 is TGTGCCAGCAGTCCAGGACAGGGTCGCACCGGGGAGCTGTTTTTT.

This clonotype has ten or more counts. The chain recombines TRBV7-6 with TRBJ1-5; D might be TRBD1 (5 bases). Trimming left V 5 bases short and J 2 bases short, with 10 bases between. Germline loops: CDR1 SGHVS, CDR2 FNYEAQ. The length of the CDR3 is 14 residues. As DNA, the CDR3 is TGTGCCAGCAGCCCCCGGGACGGCAATCAGCCCCAGCATTTT. Translating gives CASSPRDGNQPQHF.

Regarding this clonotype: This could be a read error, since a much larger clone is one nucleotide away. V is TRBV7-9 and J is TRBJ2-3, with TRBD2 as a possible D gene (6 bases). CDR1 and CDR2 (germline): SEHNR, FQNEAQ (reference sequence). This CDR3 has 11 amino acids. Here the CDR3 DNA reads TGTGTCAACCAGGAGGGCGATACGCAGTATTTT. Translating it yields CVNQEGDTQYF.

The V call is TRBV20-1, the J call TRBJ1-2, with no clear D. V was pared by 0 bases and J by 4 bases, with 24 bases between. The length of the CDR3 is 18 residues. The germline V gene encodes CDR1 DFQATT and CDR2 SNEGSKA (reference sequence). The CDR3 sequence is CSARDKVGGEGISYGYTF. The CDR3 DNA reads TGCAGTGCTAGAGATAAGGTGGGCGGGGAAGGGATATCCTATGGCTACACCTTC.

This clonotype was recorded many times. The rearrangement links TRBV2 to TRBJ1-2; weak D call: TRBD1 (5 bases). CDR3 length equals 12 residues. In germline, CDR1 is SNHLY, CDR2 FYNNEI. V lost 6 bases to trimming and J lost 8 bases, with 13 bases between them. CDR3 amino acids: CASRFQGGGYTF. The CDR3 region has the DNA TGTGCCAGCAGGTTCCAGGGAGGCGGCTACACCTTC.